This TCR beta chain derives from a study of blood T cell repertoires in COVID-19. Libraries were prepared by immunoSEQ multiplex PCR; TCRdb keeps only in-frame clonotypes and omits some of them. The data show about 270,000 clones, with approximately 87% seen just once and around 12% held by the top ten. This clone has more than one count but fewer than ten. CDR3 length: 14 residues. Germline CDR1 reads SGHRS; CDR2 reads YFSETQ. Trimming cost V 1 base and J 10 bases, with 12 bases left between them. This receptor was taken from a woman in her 30s with COVID-19, enrolled during active disease. The V gene is TRBV5-1, the J gene TRBJ1-6, with a tentative D call TRBD1 (5 bases). Sequencing was carried out using peripheral blood. The CDR3 protein is CASSLWQGGSPLHF. DNA of the CDR3: TGCGCCAGCAGCTTGTGGCAGGGCGGCTCACCCCTCCACTTT.